The clone carrying this T cell receptor (beta chain) was recorded once. This sample stems from a study of blood T cell repertoires in COVID-19. Whole-study context: Material from acute and convalescent COVID-19 was sourced from the United States, Italy and Spain. T cells, B-cell-depleted T cells, or PBMCs provided the cDNA or gDNA that served as material.

Cohort 3 donors counted as recovered after two negative PCRs, clearance, or resolved symptoms. Here immunoSEQ multiplex PCR was the method, and the copy in TCRdb shows in-frame clones only, minus some. The table lists about 160,000 clones, around nine tenths of them singletons, with about 6.3% in the top ten. The receptor was derived from a woman aged 45-60 years who had recovered from COVID-19. Sequencing used PBMCs or T cells enriched from blood (not recorded which).

CDR3 residues: CASSPPLVEDVETQYF. The CDR3 DNA is TGTGCCAGCTCACCACCCCTGGTGGAGGATGTTGAGACCCAGTACTTC. This chain joins TRBV18 and TRBJ2-5, with D perhaps TRBD2 (5 bases). The CDR3 runs to 16 residues. CDR1 and CDR2 from the germline V gene are KGHSH and LQKENI. Trimming left V 0 bases short and J 5 bases short, with 16 bases between. The entire variable domain, with the rest obtained from reference TRBV18 and TRBJ2-5, is as follows: NAGVMQNPRHLVRRRGQEARLRCSPMKGHSHVYWYRQLPEEGLKFMVYLQKENIIDESGMPKERFSAEFPKEGPSILRIQQVVRGDSAAYFCASSPPLVEDVETQYFGPGTRLLVL.